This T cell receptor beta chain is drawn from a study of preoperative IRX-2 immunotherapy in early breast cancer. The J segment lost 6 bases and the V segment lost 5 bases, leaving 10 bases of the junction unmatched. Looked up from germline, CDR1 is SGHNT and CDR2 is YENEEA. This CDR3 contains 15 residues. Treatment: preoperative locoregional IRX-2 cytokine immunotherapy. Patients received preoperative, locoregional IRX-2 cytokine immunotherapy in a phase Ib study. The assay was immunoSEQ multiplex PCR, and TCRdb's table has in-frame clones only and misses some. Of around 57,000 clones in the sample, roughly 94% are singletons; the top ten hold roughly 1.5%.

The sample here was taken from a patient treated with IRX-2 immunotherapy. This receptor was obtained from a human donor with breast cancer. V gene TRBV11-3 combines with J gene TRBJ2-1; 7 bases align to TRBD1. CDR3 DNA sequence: TGTGCCAGCAGCCCAGAATACAGGGGTATCAATGAGCAGTTCTTC. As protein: CASSPEYRGINEQFF.